This TCR beta chain was profiled in a study of long-term antiretroviral therapy in people with HIV. Study-level results: Every time point showed a repertoire led by clones expanded before ART.

This CDR3 has 14 amino acids. Germline V CDR1 and CDR2: SGHDT, YYEEEE. The V and J ends lost 3 bases and 5 bases, in that order; junction bases with no gene match: 5. A note on this clone: Its antigen is currently unknown.

They ran version v3.0 of the immunoSEQ assay at survey level. Samples were sequenced targeting about 40,000-50,000 T-cell genomes each. Assay used: immunoSEQ multiplex PCR; TCRdb lists only in-frame clones, some missing. The sample has 25,000 to 35,000 clones, approximately 90% seen once. Prior to DNA extraction, the samples held about 1-11 million cryopreserved PBMC. Here the sequenced sample was unsorted PBMCs, taken 3.2 years before starting antiretroviral therapy. This chain links TRBV5-6 with TRBJ2-5, with 9 bases fitting TRBD2. This clonotype was sampled from a man aged 45-65 years with HIV. The CDR3 region has the DNA TGTGCCAGCAGCTCAGTGCGGGGGGGGGAGACCCAGTACTTC. Translating it yields CASSSVRGGETQYF.